The entry that follows covers one T cell receptor (beta chain) sequence. Its antigen remains unidentified. Clones were sequenced by immunoSEQ multiplex PCR, and TCRdb holds only the in-frame ones, with some missing. The sample lists more than 65,000 clones, around 96% occurring once. The record originates from a study of cytomegalovirus exposure and HLA in healthy donors. Study-wide results and limits: It was reportedly the case that the classifier diagnosed cytomegalovirus status with high specificity and sensitivity. Some TCR beta chains (roughly 160 of them) were listed as cytomegalovirus-associated. Rarity characterized most TCR sequences, yet some public TCRs appeared in many donors.

Donors came from a validation cohort of approximately 110 subjects, distinct from the first 666-subject cohort. What was sequenced was PBMCs. This receptor was obtained from a woman younger than 35 in good health and CMV-seronegative.

DNA of the CDR3: TGTGCCACCAGCATAAGGACAGGGGGGGCCATCGGGATTAATCAGCCCCAGCATTTT. Protein product: CATSIRTGGAIGINQPQHF. The chain links TRBV15 to TRBJ1-5, with 10 positions matching TRBD1. V lost 4 bases to trimming and J lost 4 bases; unmatched junction nucleotides: 16. In germline, CDR1 is LNHNV, CDR2 YYDKDF (reference sequence). This CDR3 is 19 amino acids long.